This is a list of T cell receptor beta chains from one sample in a study of T cell responses to AZD1222 COVID-19 vaccine. Sequencing used immunoSEQ multiplex PCR; TCRdb keeps in-frame clones, though not all of them. The table records roughly 120,000 clones, roughly 87% of them present only once. The input for sequencing was peripheral blood, taken on day 0 of AZD1222 vaccination. The receptors come from an adult in good health. Both conserved end residues are trimmed from each CDR3. The order of the fields is clone size, J gene, V gene, CDR3 protein. Clone size is not always given. Where it is, it says once, few, many or a class for expanded clones.

.,TRBJ1-1,TRBV28,ASSPPRGLNTEAF
.,TRBJ2-1,TRBV28,ASSPVAGSYNEQF
.,TRBJ1-3,TRBV10-3,AISEIGNTIY
.,TRBJ2-7,TRBV7-7,ASSLGGFGYEQY
.,TRBJ2-3,TRBV9,ASLGSASGGTDTQY
.,TRBJ2-2,TRBV6-5,ASELTGANTGELF
.,TRBJ2-2,TRBV7-8,ASSPRFYLPAGARANTGELF
.,TRBJ2-7,TRBV28,ASSRDSGGVYEQY
once,TRBJ2-5,TRBV5-5,ASSANGETQY
.,TRBJ2-5,TRBV11-3,ASSFQGQETQY
.,TRBJ1-4,TRBV3-1/TRBV3-2,ASSPPGLRDEKLF
.,TRBJ2-1,TRBV7-8,ASSPDREGRF
.,TRBJ1-4,TRBV27,ASSLTGGYDEKLF
.,TRBJ1-1,TRBV23-1,ASSHPFVRRNTEAF
once,TRBJ1-1,TRBV15,ATSREGQGATEAF
.,TRBJ1-1,TRBV6-2/TRBV6-3,ASSYRERVLTEAF
.,TRBJ2-7,TRBV19,ASSIAGHPSYEQY
.,TRBJ2-2,TRBV9,ASSVRGAGELF
.,TRBJ2-1,TRBV3-1/TRBV3-2,ASSSGPGGPRNEQF
.,TRBJ2-2,TRBV29-1,SGKGLAGDTGELF
.,TRBJ2-1,TRBV12-5,ASGLVINPPDQDNEQF
.,TRBJ2-7,TRBV7-8,ASSLEQGEDSYEQY
.,TRBJ2-3,TRBV15,ATSRGGQGPDTQY
once,TRBJ2-3,TRBV5-1,ASSLSPYTDTQY
.,TRBJ2-3,TRBV4-3,ASSQDVQGPPTDTQY
.,TRBJ1-1,TRBV27,ASSFLRGRSAEAF
.,TRBJ1-3,TRBV27,ASSSQGGNTIY
.,TRBJ2-2,TRBV9,ASSDKYTGELF
.,TRBJ1-5,TRBV5-1,ASSLGQSEAQPQH
.,TRBJ2-7,TRBV27,ASSTLAGVREQY
.,TRBJ1-6,TRBV5-1,ASSLAHGHLNSPLH
.,TRBJ2-5,TRBV11-2,ASSERAQGAETQY
once,TRBJ2-2,TRBV27,ASSFGGRGGNTGELF
.,TRBJ2-3,TRBV5-4,ASSLESGGRTDTQY
.,TRBJ1-4,TRBV4-1,ASSVRQGGGSKNEKLF
.,TRBJ2-2,TRBV7-2,ASSLVYLNTGELF
.,TRBJ1-2,TRBV7-2,ASSLGGVGGYGYT
.,TRBJ1-1,TRBV5-6,ASSLVEGDTEAF
.,TRBJ2-1,TRBV7-2,ASSRDRDRGNEQF
.,TRBJ2-3,TRBV19,ASSGTPNWGDTQY
.,TRBJ2-5,TRBV18,ASSPGGARQETQY
.,TRBJ1-1,TRBV27,ASSLSWGQHTEAF